One sample yielded the 14 T cell receptor beta chains listed below, sequenced in a study of T cell responses to AZD1222 COVID-19 vaccine. Some clones are missing from TCRdb's copy, which holds only in-frame ones; the method was immunoSEQ multiplex PCR. The table has about 120,000 clones, roughly nine tenths seen once. Here the sequenced sample was peripheral blood, taken 28 days after the second AZD1222 dose. All receptors derive from an adult who received the AZD1222 COVID-19 vaccine.

The V gene is TRBV7-9, the J gene TRBJ1-1, with D possibly being TRBD1 (5 bases). CDR1 and CDR2 (germline): SEHNR, FQNEAQ (reference sequence). This CDR3 region has 14 residues. The V and J ends lost 4 bases and 4 bases respectively, with 13 bases between them. The CDR3 loop is CASSSDRGGTEAFF. In DNA form, the CDR3 reads TGTGCCAGCAGCTCCGATAGGGGAGGCACTGAAGCTTTCTTT.

This chain joins TRBV2 and TRBJ2-1; tentatively, D is TRBD2 (6 bases). The germline V and J ends were trimmed by 4 bases and 4 bases, with 14 bases remaining between them. This CDR3 region has 15 residues. CDR1 is SNHLY, CDR2 FYNNEI, per germline. Here the CDR3 reads CASSGGGIRYNEQFF. CDR3 nucleotide sequence: TGTGCCAGCAGTGGTGGCGGGATCAGATACAATGAGCAGTTCTTC.

The rearrangement links TRBV4-1 to TRBJ2-3; D is uncertain. This CDR3 comprises 14 residues. Trimming shortened V by 0 bases and J by 6 bases, and 10 bases separated the two germline ends. Looked up from germline, CDR1 is MGHRA and CDR2 is YSYEKL. CDR3 bases: TGCGCCAGCAGCCAAGAGCTGCCCGGGGATACGCAGTATTTT. This gives the protein CASSQELPGDTQYF.

The rearrangement links TRBV5-1 to TRBJ2-1; 11 bases are a match to TRBD2. Germline V gene lookup returns CDR1 SGHRS and CDR2 YFSETQ. Germline trimming cut 3 bases from V and 3 bases from J; bases unmatched to any gene: 5. The CDR3 sequence is 16 residues long. The CDR3 reads CASSSGLAVIYNEQFF. CDR3 DNA: TGCGCCAGCAGCTCGGGACTAGCGGTCATCTACAATGAGCAGTTCTTC.

V and J are TRBV7-3 and TRBJ1-2, with 10 nucleotides matching TRBD1. Germline lookup yields CDR1 SGHTA and CDR2 FQGTGA. With V trimmed by 5 bases and J by 8 bases, 11 bases remained unmatched. The CDR3 is 15 amino acids. CDR3 sequence (DNA): TGTGCCAGCAGCATAGACGGGACAGGGGATGGAGGCTACACCTTC. Protein product: CASSIDGTGDGGYTF.

The genes are TRBV7-9 and TRBJ1-4, with D tentatively TRBD1 (6 bases). Germline CDR1 is SEHNR and CDR2 is FQNEAQ (reference sequence). The V end was cut by 5 bases, the J end by 5 bases, with 15 bases between. The CDR3 contains 15 residues. CDR3 residues: CASSNPDRNNEKLFF. CDR3 nucleotides: TGTGCCAGCAGCAACCCTGACAGGAACAATGAAAAACTGTTTTTT.

The chain recombines TRBV6-5 with TRBJ1-3; a weak D match, TRBD1 (5 bases). V lost 0 bases and J 2 bases, leaving 11 bases between the germline ends. Germline CDR1 is MNHEY and CDR2 is SVGAGI. This CDR3 is 16 amino acids long. The CDR3 loop is CASSYSGPRTGNTIYF. CDR3 DNA sequence: TGTGCCAGCAGTTACTCGGGACCGCGAACTGGAAACACCATATATTTT.

CDR3 DNA: TGTGCCTGGAGGCCTTTAAAGGGGCAAGAGACCCAGTACTTC. This gives the protein CAWRPLKGQETQYF. The V gene is TRBV30, the J gene TRBJ2-5; D possibly corresponds to TRBD1 (5 bases). Trimming stripped 3 bases from V and 2 bases from J, with 13 bases between. The CDR3 runs to 14 residues. The germline V gene has CDR1 GTSNPN and CDR2 SVGIG (reference sequence).

J is TRBJ2-3 and V is TRBV11-1, with TRBD2 as a possible D gene (6 bases). The CDR3 consists of 15 residues. The V gene's germline CDR1 is SGHAT and CDR2 FQDESV (reference sequence). V was clipped by 2 bases and J by 0 bases, with 9 bases between them. CDR3 amino acids: CASSLFGTSTDTQYF. The CDR3 bases are TGTGCCAGCAGCTTATTCGGGACTAGCACAGATACGCAGTATTTT.

The gene calls are TRBV19 and TRBJ1-6; 10 nucleotides line up with TRBD1. The junction had 15 bases not matched to a gene; V was cut back by 3 bases and J by 10 bases. The CDR3 sequence is 18 residues long. Germline lookup yields CDR1 LNHDA and CDR2 SQIVND (reference sequence). The CDR3 sequence: CASSILDYSGTGESPLHF. The CDR3 nucleotides are TGTGCCAGTAGTATTCTCGACTATTCCGGGACAGGGGAATCACCCCTCCACTTT. Supplemented by reference TRBV19 and TRBJ1-6, the full variable domain reads DGGITQSPKYLFRKEGQNVTLSCEQNLNHDAMYWYRQDPGQGLRLIYYSQIVNDFQKGDIAEGYSVSREKKESFPLTVTSAQKNPTAFYLCASSILDYSGTGESPLHFGNGTRLTVT.

This clone was recorded once. V and J are TRBV2 and TRBJ1-5; 10 positions agree with TRBD1. The CDR3 has 14 residues. Germline CDR1 and CDR2: SNHLY and FYNNEI. Trimming took 6 bases from V and 9 from J; bases not matched to a gene: 8. The CDR3 coding sequence is TGTGCCAGCAGCGACGGGACAGGGGATCCGCCCCAGCATTTT. Translation gives CASSDGTGDPPQHF.

The V and J genes are TRBV30 and TRBJ2-2, with 10 bases fitting TRBD2. The V gene's germline CDR1 is GTSNPN and CDR2 SVGIG (reference sequence). There are 18 residues in the CDR3. J gave up 5 bases and V 0 bases, and 12 bases lay outside the gene matches. For the CDR3, the DNA is TGTGCCTGGAGTGTACGGCTAGCGGGAGCTCGTCGGACCGGGGAGCTGTTTTTT. This translates into CAWSVRLAGARRTGELFF. The full variable domain, completed using reference TRBV30 and TRBJ2-2, is SQTIHQWPATLVQPVGSPLSLECTVEGTSNPNLYWYRQAAGRGLQLLFYSVGIGQISSEVPQNLSASRPQDRQFILSSKKLLLSDSGFYLCAWSVRLAGARRTGELFFGEGSRLTVL.

This chain uses TRBV6-5 with TRBJ1-1, with TRBD1 identical over 8 bases. This CDR3 is 13 amino acids long. V dropped 6 bases and J dropped 8; count of bases not matched to a gene: 8. Germline V gene lookup returns CDR1 MNHEY and CDR2 SVGAGI. DNA for the CDR3: TGTGCCAGCAGAAACAACAGGGGGAAGGAAGCTTTCTTT. Translation gives CASRNNRGKEAFF.

The V call is TRBV19, the J call TRBJ1-1, with D perhaps TRBD1 (6 bases). The CDR3 has 13 residues. Germline CDR1 and CDR2: LNHDA and SQIVND (reference sequence). V shed 3 bases and J shed 8 bases, with 13 bases lying between them. The CDR3 is CASSIRTAHEAFF. In nucleotides, the CDR3 is TGTGCCAGTAGTATTAGGACAGCGCACGAAGCTTTCTTT.